Below are 26 T cell receptor beta chains sequenced from a single sample in a study of T cell repertoires in cytomegalovirus infection. MiXCR, applied by TCRdb to the reads, yields one record per CDR3 protein. The table includes 200,000 to 300,000 distinct CDR3 sequences, approximately 9.2% detected once. What was sequenced was PBMCs. All receptors come from a human donor in good health (CMV status not recorded). Some clones in this sample may be carry-over from other donors' samples.

In its sample, this clonotype was seen a few times. Here the CDR3 reads CSARDLGTGAQKGETQYF. In DNA form, the CDR3 reads TGCAGTGCTAGAGATCTTGGGACAGGGGCACAAAAGGGGGAGACCCAGTACTTC. The chain has TRBV20-1 and TRBJ2-5; 10 bases are shared with TRBD1. The CDR3 spans 18 residues. Trimming removed 0 bases from V and 5 bases from J; junction bases left unmatched: 15. CDR1 and CDR2 (germline): DFQATT, SNEGSKA (reference sequence).

This clonotype was recorded only once. The chain has TRBV7-2 and TRBJ2-5, with D unresolved. Germline V gene lookup returns CDR1 SGHTA and CDR2 FQGNSA. V was clipped by 5 bases and J by 4 bases, with 17 bases between them. CDR3 length: 15 amino acids. The CDR3 loop reads CASSLSRAVGETQYF. CDR3 DNA: TGTGCCAGCAGCCTATCTAGGGCGGTGGGAGAGACCCAGTACTTC.

In this sample, this clonotype turned up many times. This chain uses TRBV29-1 with TRBJ2-1; D gene uncertain. CDR1 and CDR2 from the germline V gene are SQVTM and ANQGSEA. The CDR3 is 14 amino acids. Trimming pared 3 bases from V and 0 bases from J, leaving 9 bases between. The CDR3 DNA reads as TGCAGCGTTGAGCTGGAGAGCTCCTACAATGAGCAGTTCTTC. Protein: CSVELESSYNEQFF.

The J gene is TRBJ1-1, the V gene TRBV25-1, with TRBD1 matching over 8 bases. V dropped 8 bases and J dropped 4; count of bases not matched to a gene: 9. Germline values: CDR1 MGHDK, CDR2 SYGVNS. The CDR3 consists of 14 residues. CDR3 residues: CASRSMDRATEAFF. In DNA form, the CDR3 reads TGTGCCAGCCGGAGTATGGACAGGGCCACTGAAGCTTTCTTT.

The gene calls are TRBV6-2 or TRBV6-3 and TRBJ2-7, with 7 bases lining up with TRBD1. CDR3 size: 13 residues. With 5 bases clipped from V and 2 bases from J, the junction kept 3 bases outside the gene matches. Germline values: CDR1 MNHEY, CDR2 SVGEGT. CDR3: CASSRDRPYEQYF. In DNA, the CDR3 is TGTGCCAGCAGTAGGGACAGACCCTACGAGCAGTACTTC.

This clonotype was observed many times. V and J are TRBV18 and TRBJ2-5; 11 positions agree with TRBD2. CDR3 length: 17 amino acids. The germline CDR1 and CDR2 sequences are KGHSH and LQKENI. The ends lost 2 bases at V and 5 bases at J; junction bases unmatched: 10. As DNA, the CDR3 is TGTGCCAGCTCACCAATAACTAGCGGGAGCATTGGGGAGACCCAGTACTTC. It yields the protein CASSPITSGSIGETQYF.

Many counts were recorded for this clonotype. This chain joins TRBV7-2 and TRBJ2-7; unclear D gene. V lost 2 bases to trimming and J lost 4 bases, with 6 bases between them. The CDR3 contains 12 residues. Germline CDR1 and CDR2: SGHTA and FQGNSA. The CDR3 is CASSLQPYEQYF. As DNA, the CDR3 is TGTGCCAGCAGCTTACAACCGTACGAGCAGTACTTC.

The V call is TRBV13, the J call TRBJ1-6; a possible D gene is TRBD1 (5 bases). Germline CDR1 is PRHDT and CDR2 is FYEKMQ (reference sequence). Trimming cost V 5 bases and J 4 bases, with 18 bases left between them. CDR3 length: 17 amino acids. CDR3 sequence reads: CASSRGSTGRYNSPLHF. CDR3 nucleotides: TGTGCCAGCAGCAGGGGCTCCACCGGGAGATATAATTCACCCCTCCACTTT.

This clonotype was recorded many times. The gene calls are TRBV6-1 and TRBJ2-7; 8 bases are a match to TRBD1. Germline CDR1 reads MNHNS; CDR2 reads SASEGT. With 3 bases clipped from V and 6 bases from J, the junction kept 19 bases outside the gene matches. This CDR3 is 18 amino acids long. The CDR3 nucleotides read TGTGCCAGCAGTGAGCGGCCCGGACAGGGCCCCCTTCGTGCCGAGCAGTACTTC. This translates into CASSERPGQGPLRAEQYF.

With respect to this clonotype: With a much larger clone just one base away, this may be a read error. The chain combines TRBV7-2 with TRBJ1-1; a weak D match, TRBD1 (5 bases). Germline V gene lookup returns CDR1 SGHTA and CDR2 FQGNSA. This CDR3 is 16 amino acids long. The chain's CDR3 is CASNLGVREGIAEAFF. The CDR3 DNA sequence: TGTGCCAGCAACTTAGGGGTCAGGGAGGGAATCGCTGAAGCTTTCTTT. The variable domain in full, completed from reference TRBV7-2 and TRBJ1-1, reads GAGVSQSPSNKVTEKGKDVELRCDPISGHTALYWYRQSLGQGLEFLIYFQGNSAPDKSGLPSDRFSAERTGGSVSTLTIQRTQQEDSAVYLCASNLGVREGIAEAFFGQGTRLTVV.

This clonotype was recorded at least ten times. The chain uses TRBV7-8 and TRBJ2-5; D possibly corresponds to TRBD1 (6 bases). Germline lookup yields CDR1 SGHVS and CDR2 FQNEAQ. The CDR3 has 17 amino acids. V was pared by 1 base and J by 1 base, with 16 bases between. DNA of the CDR3: TGTGCCAGCAGCTTAGAGATCCAAGGGGGAGTCCAAGAGACCCAGTACTTC. Translation gives CASSLEIQGGVQETQYF.

The sample holds many counts of this clonotype. The chain uses TRBV7-2 and TRBJ2-2; maybe TRBD2 (6 bases). V dropped 5 bases and J dropped 5 bases, with 21 bases sitting between them. Germline V lookup: CDR1 SGHTA, CDR2 FQGNSA. This CDR3 is 17 amino acids long. CDR3 amino acids: CASSRPQTRVLTGELFF. The CDR3 DNA reads as TGTGCCAGCAGCCGCCCGCAGACTAGGGTGTTAACCGGGGAGCTGTTTTTT.

This clonotype was seen more than once but under ten times. CDR3 bases: TGTGCCAGTAGTATACAGGGACGTAGCGAAGCTTTCTTT. Translated: CASSIQGRSEAFF. The V gene is TRBV19, the J gene TRBJ1-1, with D possibly matching TRBD1 (5 bases). Germline V CDR1 and CDR2: LNHDA, SQIVND (reference sequence). The CDR3 consists of 13 residues. V was clipped by 2 bases and J by 8 bases, with 12 bases between them.

The chain uses TRBV4-3 and TRBJ1-1; D gene unclear. This CDR3 is 16 amino acids long. Deletions cut 0 bases from V and 3 bases from J, with 14 bases between. CDR1 is LGHNA and CDR2 is YSLEER in the germline V gene. CDR3 nucleotides: TGCGCCAGCAGCCAAGATTTAATAGGGTTTTACACTGAAGCTTTCTTT. Translated, it gives CASSQDLIGFYTEAFF.

This clonotype was found many times. The V gene is TRBV7-9, the J gene TRBJ2-1; 14 nucleotides align to TRBD2. From germline, CDR1 is SEHNR and CDR2 FQNEAQ (reference sequence). The CDR3 is made up of 17 amino acids. J gave up 7 bases and V 1 base, and 6 bases lay outside the gene matches. The CDR3 region is CASSLGGLAGVTNEQFF. The CDR3 DNA follows: TGTGCCAGCAGCTTAGGGGGACTAGCGGGAGTAACGAATGAGCAGTTCTTC.

A remark on this clonotype: One end of the junction does not line up with germline, which may come from a read error. The genes are TRBV5-4 and TRBJ2-1, with D tentatively TRBD1 or TRBD2 (5 bases each). Per the germline V gene, CDR1 is SGHNT and CDR2 is YYREEE (reference sequence). CDR3 length: 19 amino acids. CDR3 in amino acids: CANSPTGGVDGRSYNEQFF. For the CDR3, the DNA is TGTGCCAACAGCCCCACAGGAGGTGTTGACGGACGCTCCTACAATGAGCAGTTCTTC.

The chain recombines TRBV28 with TRBJ1-5; 8 nucleotides line up with TRBD1. J gave up 6 bases and V 6 bases, and 10 bases lay outside the gene matches. The CDR3 contains 15 residues. Germline values: CDR1 MDHEN, CDR2 SYDVKM. Here the CDR3 DNA reads TGTGCCAGCAGAACGGACAGGGTGGGGGGTCAGCCCCAGCATTTT. This sequence encodes CASRTDRVGGQPQHF.

This clonotype was seen repeatedly, ten times or more. CDR3 region: CASRKDRITGELFF. CDR3 nucleotides: TGTGCCAGCAGAAAGGACAGGATAACCGGGGAGCTGTTTTTT. V and J are TRBV12-3 or TRBV12-4 and TRBJ2-2, with 7 positions matching TRBD1. Trimming cost V 6 bases and J 5 bases; bases outside gene matches: 6. The CDR3 is 14 residues long.

A few counts support this clonotype. V usage is TRBV7-2 and J usage is TRBJ2-5, with D unresolved. The germline V gene has CDR1 SGHTA and CDR2 FQGNSA. This CDR3 is 14 amino acids long. With 1 base removed from V and 5 bases from J, the gap between germline ends came to 11 bases. The CDR3 coding sequence is TGTGCCAGCAGCTTAGGGTCTGGAAGTGAGACCCAGTACTTC. Protein: CASSLGSGSETQYF.

The genes are TRBV6-1 and TRBJ1-5; TRBD1 agrees at 10 bases. Germline loops: CDR1 MNHNS, CDR2 SASEGT. The CDR3 has 17 residues. Trimming at V came to 6 bases and at J to 3 bases, leaving 11 bases not matched to a gene. CDR3 DNA sequence: TGTGCCAGCAGCCGAGGGGGGACAGGGGCCTTCAATCAGCCCCAGCATTTT. Residues: CASSRGGTGAFNQPQHF.

In its sample, this clonotype was seen a few times. The chain is built from TRBV5-6 and TRBJ2-2; D is ambiguous. This CDR3 region has 15 residues. V was cut by 6 bases and J by 2 bases, with 14 bases left in between. Germline V gene sequence: CDR1 SGHDT, CDR2 YYEEEE. The CDR3 nucleotides are TGTGCCAGCACCCTTTGGGCAGGAAACACCGGGGAGCTGTTTTTT. It translates to CASTLWAGNTGELFF.

This clonotype was found a few times. The chain combines TRBV4-3 with TRBJ2-2, with 8 nucleotides matching TRBD2. CDR1 LGHNA and CDR2 YSLEER come from the germline V gene. The CDR3 consists of 17 residues. J lost 4 bases, V lost 0 bases, and 7 bases had no gene match. In DNA, the CDR3 is TGCGCCAGCAGCCAAGATCTTCTAGCGGGCGGCACCGGGGAGCTGTTTTTT. Its translation is CASSQDLLAGGTGELFF.

This clonotype was recorded at least ten times. J is TRBJ2-1 and V is TRBV7-2; TRBD1 might be the D (6 bases). V was trimmed by 3 bases and J by 2 bases, leaving 8 bases between them. The CDR3 contains 14 residues. Germline CDR1 and CDR2: SGHTA and FQGNSA. The chain's CDR3 is CASSFRDTYNEQFF. CDR3 in DNA: TGTGCCAGCAGCTTTAGGGACACCTACAATGAGCAGTTCTTC.

V and J are TRBV12-3 or TRBV12-4 and TRBJ2-6; D not resolved. V gave up 5 bases and J gave up 0 bases, with 8 bases separating them. The CDR3 length is 15 residues. CDR3 residues: CASSRTASGANVLTF. The CDR3 DNA is TGTGCCAGCAGTCGGACGGCCTCTGGGGCCAACGTCCTGACTTTC.

This clonotype was seen ten or more times. This chain uses TRBV28 with TRBJ2-7; the match to TRBD1 covers 8 bases. V was pared by 2 bases and J by 2 bases, with 8 bases of the junction left unmatched. CDR1 is MDHEN, CDR2 SYDVKM, per germline. The CDR3 has 16 residues. CDR3 nucleotide sequence: TGTGCCAGCAGTTTACTCGGCCTGGGACAGGCCTACGAGCAGTACTTC. It encodes CASSLLGLGQAYEQYF.

This clonotype was counted ten times or more. This chain joins TRBV4-3 and TRBJ1-6, with TRBD1 matching 7 bases. This CDR3 has 14 amino acids. The V gene's germline CDR1 is LGHNA and CDR2 YSLEER. Unmatched junction bases numbered 1, after V lost 1 base and J lost 7 bases. The CDR3 loop reads CASSQVDRNSPLHF. In nucleotides, the CDR3 is TGCGCCAGCAGCCAAGTGGACAGGAATTCACCCCTCCACTTT.